The 15 T cell receptor beta chains listed next were all sequenced from one sample in a study of blood T cell repertoires in COVID-19. Clones were read by immunoSEQ multiplex PCR, and TCRdb kept only the in-frame ones, dropping some. The sample holds around 70,000 clones, roughly 84% seen once. Sequenced input: peripheral blood. These TCRs come from a man in his fifties with acute or convalescent COVID-19.

This sequence joins TRBV4-1 and TRBJ1-4; TRBD1 agrees at 9 bases. The V gene's germline CDR1 is MGHRA and CDR2 YSYEKL. This CDR3 spans 16 amino acids. The V segment lost 2 bases and the J segment 5 bases; nucleotides outside the gene matches: 6. CDR3 DNA sequence: TGCGCCAGCAGCCAACCAACAGGGGGCCGAAATGAAAAACTGTTTTTT. Encoded protein: CASSQPTGGRNEKLFF.

The chain carries TRBV16 and TRBJ1-4; 7 nucleotides line up with TRBD1. CDR3 size: 19 residues. The V and J ends lost 0 bases and 9 bases, in that order; junction bases with no gene match: 19. Germline CDR1 KGHSY, CDR2 FQNENV. CDR3: CASSQSTGLTGMRAQKLFF. Written as DNA, the CDR3 is TGTGCCAGCAGCCAATCAACGGGGCTGACAGGGATGAGGGCTCAAAAACTGTTTTTT. Supplemented by reference TRBV16 and TRBJ1-4, the full variable domain reads GEEVAQTPKHLVRGEGQKAKLYCAPIKGHSYVFWYQQVLKNEFKFLISFQNENVFDETGMPKERFSAKCLPNSPCSLEIQATKLEDSAVYFCASSQSTGLTGMRAQKLFFGSGTQLSVL.

The V call is TRBV19, the J call TRBJ1-2; a possible D gene is TRBD1 (5 bases). V gave up 6 bases and J gave up 5 bases, with 10 bases separating them. In germline, CDR1 is LNHDA, CDR2 SQIVND (reference sequence). This CDR3 comprises 12 residues. CDR3 sequence reads: CASRDMSYGYTF. In nucleotides, the CDR3 is TGTGCCAGTAGGGACATGTCGTATGGCTACACCTTC.

The chain joins TRBV5-4 to TRBJ1-1, with D unresolved. Trimming pared 1 base from V and 3 bases from J, leaving 10 bases between. This CDR3 region has 14 residues. CDR1 and CDR2 from the germline V gene are SGHNT and YYREEE (reference sequence). CDR3 DNA: TGTGCCAGCAGCTTGAGCGATGCGGACACTGAAGCTTTCTTT. Its protein is CASSLSDADTEAFF.

The chain recombines TRBV29-1 with TRBJ2-7; D may be TRBD2 (6 bases). Between the trimmed V and J ends, which lost 6 bases and 1 base, there was a span of 16 bases. Per the germline V gene, CDR1 is SQVTM and CDR2 is ANQGSEA. This CDR3 has 14 residues. CDR3 amino acids: CSVGDWRRSYEQYF. CDR3 bases: TGCAGCGTGGGGGACTGGAGGCGATCCTACGAGCAGTACTTC.

The chain recombines TRBV19 with TRBJ2-4; D is undetermined. Per germline, CDR1 LNHDA and CDR2 SQIVND (reference sequence). CDR3 size: 14 residues. The V end was cut by 9 bases, the J end by 7 bases, with 19 bases between. This chain's CDR3 is CASSPDGFGNIQYF. CDR3 nucleotide sequence: TGTGCCAGCTCCCCTGACGGGTTTGGGAACATTCAGTACTTC.

This sequence joins TRBV9 and TRBJ1-2; maybe TRBD1 (6 bases). Germline loops: CDR1 SGDLS, CDR2 YYNGEE. There are 15 residues in the CDR3. V lost 0 bases to trimming and J lost 4 bases, with 13 bases between them. The CDR3 DNA reads TGTGCCAGCAGCGTAGGAGCAGGGGATCTCTATGGCTACACCTTC. It translates to CASSVGAGDLYGYTF.

The chain uses TRBV19 and TRBJ2-7, with 8 positions matching TRBD1. Germline CDR1 reads LNHDA; CDR2 reads SQIVND (reference sequence). The CDR3 runs 15 residues. V lost 4 bases and J lost 6; bases outside the gene matches: 11. The CDR3 sequence is CASSTRTGIHGEQYF. The CDR3 nucleotides are TGTGCCAGTAGTACCAGGACAGGGATTCACGGCGAGCAGTACTTC.

V usage is TRBV7-6 and J usage is TRBJ2-5, with 10 bases identical to TRBD2. CDR3 size: 15 residues. V trimming: 5 bases; J trimming: 3 bases; junction bases outside the gene matches: 6. The germline V gene encodes CDR1 SGHVS and CDR2 FNYEAQ. The DNA of the CDR3 is TGTGCCAGCAGCCTAGGTACTAGCGGGAAAGAGACCCAGTACTTC. Amino acid sequence: CASSLGTSGKETQYF.

CDR3 residues: CASSLGLDSLSNSPLHF. CDR3 coding DNA: TGTGCCAGCAGTTTAGGGTTGGACAGTCTCTCTAATTCACCCCTCCACTTT. The chain joins TRBV28 to TRBJ1-6; D is perhaps TRBD1 (6 bases). CDR1 is MDHEN and CDR2 is SYDVKM in the germline V gene. Trimming removed 2 bases at V and 6 bases at J, with 17 bases between. The length of the CDR3 is 17 residues.

The sample holds a few counts of this clone. V usage is TRBV9 and J usage is TRBJ1-2; D uncertain. V lost 4 bases and J lost 0, with 10 bases in between. The CDR3 runs 14 residues. The germline V gene encodes CDR1 SGDLS and CDR2 YYNGEE. DNA for the CDR3: TGTGCCAGCAGCCCCCCGGGAGCTAACTATGGCTACACCTTC. It yields the protein CASSPPGANYGYTF. Supplemented by reference TRBV9 and TRBJ1-2, the full variable domain reads DSGVTQTPKHLITATGQRVTLRCSPRSGDLSVYWYQQSLDQGLQFLIQYYNGEERAKGNILERFSAQQFPDLHSELNLSSLELGDSALYFCASSPPGANYGYTFGSGTRLTVV.

The V call is TRBV2, the J call TRBJ2-7; possibly TRBD1 for D (6 bases). V lost 4 bases, J lost 7 bases, and 14 bases lay in between. CDR1 and CDR2 (germline): SNHLY, FYNNEI. The CDR3 covers 13 residues. CDR3 residues: CASSVAGVWEQYF. The CDR3 DNA sequence: TGTGCCAGCAGTGTTGCAGGGGTGTGGGAGCAGTACTTC.

V is TRBV12-5 and J is TRBJ2-7, with 8 bases aligning to TRBD1. V dropped 7 bases and J dropped 6; count of bases not matched to a gene: 11. Germline CDR1 and CDR2: LGHNT and FRNRAP. The CDR3 covers 14 residues. The CDR3, as DNA: TGTGCTAGTGCCCAACCGGGACAGGTTTCCGAGCAGTACTTC. Its translation is CASAQPGQVSEQYF. Based on the CDR3 plus reference TRBV12-5 and TRBJ2-7, the full variable domain is DARVTQTPRHKVTEMGQEVTMRCQPILGHNTVFWYRQTMMQGLELLAYFRNRAPLDDSGMPKDRFSAEMPDATLATLKIQPSEPRDSAVYFCASAQPGQVSEQYFGPGTRLTVT.

This clone was seen only once. The chain is built from TRBV6-6 and TRBJ2-2, with 7 nucleotides matching TRBD2. There are 14 residues in the CDR3. The germline CDR1 and CDR2 sequences are MNHNY and SVGAGI (reference sequence). V lost 7 bases and J lost 1; bases outside the gene matches: 3. The CDR3 DNA reads TGTGCCAGCAAAGGCGGGAGGAACACCGGGGAGCTGTTTTTT. This gives the protein CASKGGRNTGELFF.

This clone was recorded once. The rearrangement uses TRBV11-3 and TRBJ1-6; 10 nucleotides align to TRBD1. The CDR3 totals 14 residues. J lost 10 bases, V lost 6 bases, and 6 bases had no gene match. CDR1 and CDR2 (germline): SGHNT, YENEEA. The CDR3 sequence: CASSPGTGVSPLHF. In DNA, the CDR3 is TGTGCCAGCAGTCCCGGGACAGGGGTCTCACCCCTCCACTTT. The full variable domain, with the rest looked up from reference TRBV11-3 and TRBJ1-6, is EAGVVQSPRYKIIEKKQPVAFWCNPISGHNTLYWYLQNLGQGPELLIRYENEEAVDDSQLPKDRFSAERLKGVDSTLKIQPAELGDSAVYLCASSPGTGVSPLHFGNGTRLTVT.